Shown below are 5 T cell receptor beta chains from a single sample sequenced in a study of human T cells and chemical hapten exposure. Described time point: patch test 3, about 24 weeks after DPC sensitization. Treatment in this sample: therapeutic diphenylcyclopropenone sensitization with weekly scalp DPC. TCRdb used MiXCR to reprocess the RACE reads, holding one entry per CDR3 protein. The table lists approximately 50,000 distinct CDR3 sequences, 9% to 10% of them singletons. The specimen comprised whole blood, sampled in connection with sensitization to the hapten diphenylcyclopropenone (DPC). These receptors all stem from a woman aged 40 to 50 with alopecia areata. Some clones in this sample may be carry-over from other donors' samples.

A few counts support this clonotype. The CDR3 region is CASSLGDRRSNTGELFF. The CDR3 DNA is TGTGCCAGCAGCTTAGGGGACAGACGATCGAACACCGGGGAGCTGTTTTTT. The rearrangement joins TRBV7-8 to TRBJ2-2, with TRBD1 matching over 7 bases. The CDR3 loop spans 17 amino acids. CDR1 and CDR2 from the germline V gene are SGHVS and FQNEAQ. V shed 1 base and J 0 bases; nucleotides not matched to a gene: 5.

This clonotype was counted only a few times. V gene TRBV18 combines with J gene TRBJ1-1; D remains ambiguous. The V and J ends lost 3 bases and 1 base respectively, with 9 bases between them. Germline V gives CDR1 KGHSH, CDR2 LQKENI. CDR3 length: 14 residues. The CDR3 loop is CASSPLTQNTEAFF. The CDR3 bases are TGTGCCAGCTCACCCCTGACCCAGAACACTGAAGCTTTCTTT.

This clonotype was counted ten times or more. J is TRBJ2-7 and V is TRBV11-2; 7 nucleotides match TRBD1. This CDR3 has 15 residues. Trimming at V came to 1 base and at J to 4 bases, leaving 7 bases not matched to a gene. Germline CDR1 and CDR2: SGHAT and FQNNGV. The CDR3 spells CASSLAPGQTYEQYF. CDR3 nucleotide sequence: TGTGCCAGCAGCTTAGCACCGGGACAGACATACGAGCAGTACTTC. The full variable domain, its missing parts supplied by reference TRBV11-2 and TRBJ2-7, is EAGVAQSPRYKIIEKRQSVAFWCNPISGHATLYWYQQILGQGPKLLIQFQNNGVVDDSQLPKDRFSAERLKGVDSTLKIQPAKLEDSAVYLCASSLAPGQTYEQYFGPGTRLTVT.

This chain links TRBV7-9 with TRBJ1-1; no definite D call. Per germline, CDR1 SEHNR and CDR2 FQNEAQ (reference sequence). The CDR3 has 15 amino acids. Trimming removed 1 base from V and 6 bases from J, with 15 bases in between. The chain's CDR3 is CASSLEGEGSAEAFF. The DNA of the CDR3 is TGTGCCAGCAGCTTAGAGGGAGAAGGTAGCGCTGAAGCTTTCTTT.

The chain uses TRBV29-1 and TRBJ2-1, with TRBD1 matching over 11 bases. J lost 2 bases, V lost 7 bases, and 7 bases had no gene match. CDR1 and CDR2 (germline): SQVTM, ANQGSEA. There are 15 residues in the CDR3. The CDR3 region is CSGPGTGGTYNEQFF. The DNA for the CDR3 is TGCAGCGGGCCCGGGACAGGGGGGACCTACAATGAGCAGTTCTTC.